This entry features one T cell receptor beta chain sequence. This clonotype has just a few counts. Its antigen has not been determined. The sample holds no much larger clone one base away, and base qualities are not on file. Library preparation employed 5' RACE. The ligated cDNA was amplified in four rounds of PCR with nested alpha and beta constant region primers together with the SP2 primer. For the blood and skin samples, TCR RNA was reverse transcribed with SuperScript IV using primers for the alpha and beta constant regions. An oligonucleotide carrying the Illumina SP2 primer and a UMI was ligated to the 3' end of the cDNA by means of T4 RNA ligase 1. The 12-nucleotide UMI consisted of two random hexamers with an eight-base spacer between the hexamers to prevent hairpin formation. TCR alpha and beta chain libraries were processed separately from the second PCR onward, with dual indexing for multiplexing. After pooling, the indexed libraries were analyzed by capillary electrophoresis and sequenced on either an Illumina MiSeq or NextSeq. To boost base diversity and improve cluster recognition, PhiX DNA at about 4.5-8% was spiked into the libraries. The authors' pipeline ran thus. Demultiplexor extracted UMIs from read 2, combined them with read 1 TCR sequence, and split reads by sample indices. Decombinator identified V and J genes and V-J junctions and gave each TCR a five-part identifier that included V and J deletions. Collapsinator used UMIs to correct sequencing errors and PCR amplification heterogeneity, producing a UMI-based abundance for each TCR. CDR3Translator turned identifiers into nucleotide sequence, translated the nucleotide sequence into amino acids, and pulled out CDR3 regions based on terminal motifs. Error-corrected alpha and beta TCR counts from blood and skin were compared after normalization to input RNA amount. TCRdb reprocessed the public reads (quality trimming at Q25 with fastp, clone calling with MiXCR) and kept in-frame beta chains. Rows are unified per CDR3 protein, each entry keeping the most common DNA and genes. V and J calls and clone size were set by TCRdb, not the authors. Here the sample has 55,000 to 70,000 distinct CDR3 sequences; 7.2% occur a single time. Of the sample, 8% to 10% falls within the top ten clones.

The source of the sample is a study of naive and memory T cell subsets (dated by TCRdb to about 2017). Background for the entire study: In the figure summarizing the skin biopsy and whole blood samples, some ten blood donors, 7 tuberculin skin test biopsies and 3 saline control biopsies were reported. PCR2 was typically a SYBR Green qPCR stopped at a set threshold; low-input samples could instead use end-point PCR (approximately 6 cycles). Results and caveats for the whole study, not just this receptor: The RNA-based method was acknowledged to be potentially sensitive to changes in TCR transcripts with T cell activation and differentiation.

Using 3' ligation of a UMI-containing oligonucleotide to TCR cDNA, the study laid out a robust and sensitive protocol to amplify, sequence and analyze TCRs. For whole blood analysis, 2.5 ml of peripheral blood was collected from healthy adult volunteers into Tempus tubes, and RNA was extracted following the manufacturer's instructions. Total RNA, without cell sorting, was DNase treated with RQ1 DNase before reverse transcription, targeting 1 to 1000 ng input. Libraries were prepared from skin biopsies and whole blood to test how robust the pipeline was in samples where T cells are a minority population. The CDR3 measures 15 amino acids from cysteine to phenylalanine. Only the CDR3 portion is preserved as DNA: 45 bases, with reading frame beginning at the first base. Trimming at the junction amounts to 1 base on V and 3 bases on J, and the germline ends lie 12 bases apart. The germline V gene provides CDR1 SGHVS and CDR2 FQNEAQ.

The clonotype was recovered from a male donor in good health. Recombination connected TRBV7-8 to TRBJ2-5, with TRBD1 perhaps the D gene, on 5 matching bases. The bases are TGTGCCAGCAGCTTAGGCCAGGGTATTGAAGAGACCCAGTACTTC. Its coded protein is CASSLGQGIEETQYF.